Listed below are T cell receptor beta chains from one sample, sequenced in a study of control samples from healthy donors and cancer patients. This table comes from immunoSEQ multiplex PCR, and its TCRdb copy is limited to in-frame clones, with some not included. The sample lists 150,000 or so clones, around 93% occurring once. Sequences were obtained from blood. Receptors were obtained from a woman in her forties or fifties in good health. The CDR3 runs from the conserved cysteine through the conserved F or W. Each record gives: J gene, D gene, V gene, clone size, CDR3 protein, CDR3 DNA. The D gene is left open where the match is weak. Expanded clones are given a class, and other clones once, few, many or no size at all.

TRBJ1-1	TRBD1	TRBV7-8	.	CASSPRGTQNTEAFF	TGTGCCAGCAGCCCCAGGGGGACACAAAACACTGAAGCTTTCTTT
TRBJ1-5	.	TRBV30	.	CAFNRGNQPQHF	TGTGCCTTTAACAGGGGCAATCAGCCCCAGCATTTT
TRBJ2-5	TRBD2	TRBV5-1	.	CASSLGPSGDQETQYF	TGCGCCAGCAGCTTGGGCCCTAGCGGGGACCAAGAGACCCAGTACTTC
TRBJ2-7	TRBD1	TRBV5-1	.	CASSSDRGHEQYF	TGCGCCAGCAGCTCGGACAGGGGGCATGAGCAGTACTTC
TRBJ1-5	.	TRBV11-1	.	CASSLEANQPQHF	TGTGCCAGCAGCTTAGAGGCCAATCAGCCCCAGCATTTT
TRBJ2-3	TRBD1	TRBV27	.	CASSLTGVGTDTQYF	TGTGCCAGCAGTTTAACAGGGGTGGGCACAGATACGCAGTATTTT
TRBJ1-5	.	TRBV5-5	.	CASSRTGFGQPQHF	TGTGCCAGCAGCCGAACGGGTTTTGGTCAGCCCCAGCATTTT
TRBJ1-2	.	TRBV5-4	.	CASSLDRANYGYTF	TGTGCCAGCAGCTTGGACAGGGCCAACTATGGCTACACCTTC
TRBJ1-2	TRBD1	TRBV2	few	CASTSGTGGYYGYTF	TGTGCCAGCACCTCCGGGACAGGAGGGTACTATGGCTACACCTTC
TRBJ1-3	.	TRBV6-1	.	CASSESSSTGNTIYF	TGTGCCAGCAGTGAATCCAGCTCTACTGGAAACACCATATATTTT